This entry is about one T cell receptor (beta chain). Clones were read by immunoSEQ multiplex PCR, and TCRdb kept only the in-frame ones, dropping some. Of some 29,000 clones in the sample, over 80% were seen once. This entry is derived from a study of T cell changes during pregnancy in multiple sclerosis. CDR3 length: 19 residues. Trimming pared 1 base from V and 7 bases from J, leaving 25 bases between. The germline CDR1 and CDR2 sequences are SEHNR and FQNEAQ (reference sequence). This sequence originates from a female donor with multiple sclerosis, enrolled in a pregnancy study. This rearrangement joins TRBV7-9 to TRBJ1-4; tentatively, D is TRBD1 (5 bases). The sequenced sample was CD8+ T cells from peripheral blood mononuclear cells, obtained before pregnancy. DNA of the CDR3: TGTGCCAGCAGCTTAGTATCTGGGCAGGGATCGCCCGGGAGTGAAAAACTGTTTTTT. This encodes CASSLVSGQGSPGSEKLFF. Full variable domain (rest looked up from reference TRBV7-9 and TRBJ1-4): DTGVSQNPRHKITKRGQNVTFRCDPISEHNRLYWYRQTLGQGPEFLTYFQNEAQLEKSRLLSDRFSAERPKGSFSTLEIQRTEQGDSAMYLCASSLVSGQGSPGSEKLFFGSGTQLSVL.